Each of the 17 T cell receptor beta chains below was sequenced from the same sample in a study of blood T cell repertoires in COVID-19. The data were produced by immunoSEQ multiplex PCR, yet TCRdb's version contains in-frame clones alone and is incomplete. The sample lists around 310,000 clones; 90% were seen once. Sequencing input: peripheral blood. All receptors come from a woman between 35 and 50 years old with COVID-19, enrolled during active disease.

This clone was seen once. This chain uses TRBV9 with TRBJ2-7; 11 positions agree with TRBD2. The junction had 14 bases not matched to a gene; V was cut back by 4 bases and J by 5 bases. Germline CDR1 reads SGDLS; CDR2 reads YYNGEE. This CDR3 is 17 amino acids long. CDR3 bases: TGTGCCAGCAGCCCTCACCACCAACTAGCGGGAGCTAACGAGCAGTACTTC. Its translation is CASSPHHQLAGANEQYF.

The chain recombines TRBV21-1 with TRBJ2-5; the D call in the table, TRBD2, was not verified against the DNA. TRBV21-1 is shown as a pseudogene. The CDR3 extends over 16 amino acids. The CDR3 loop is CASSKSKEDEQETQYF. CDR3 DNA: TGTGCCAGCAGCAAATCGAAGGAGGACGAGCAAGAGACCCAGTACTTC.

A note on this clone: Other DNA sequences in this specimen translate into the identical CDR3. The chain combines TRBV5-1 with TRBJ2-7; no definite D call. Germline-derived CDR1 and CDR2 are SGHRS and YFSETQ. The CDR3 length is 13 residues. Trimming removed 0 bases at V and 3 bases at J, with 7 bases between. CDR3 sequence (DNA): TGCGCCAGCAGCTTGGGCGGAGACTACGAGCAGTACTTC. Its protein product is CASSLGGDYEQYF.

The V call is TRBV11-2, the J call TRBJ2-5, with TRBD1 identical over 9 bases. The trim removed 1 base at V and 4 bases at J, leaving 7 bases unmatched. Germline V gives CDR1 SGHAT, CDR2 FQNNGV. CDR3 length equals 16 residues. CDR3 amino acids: CASSLVGTGRRETQYF. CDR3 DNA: TGTGCCAGCAGCTTAGTTGGGACAGGGCGGAGAGAGACCCAGTACTTC. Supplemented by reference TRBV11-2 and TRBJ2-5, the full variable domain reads EAGVAQSPRYKIIEKRQSVAFWCNPISGHATLYWYQQILGQGPKLLIQFQNNGVVDDSQLPKDRFSAERLKGVDSTLKIQPAKLEDSAVYLCASSLVGTGRRETQYFGPGTRLLVL.

In DNA form, the CDR3 reads TGTGCCAGCAGCCCGGGATTTCGGGAGACCCAGTACTTC. It codes for CASSPGFRETQYF. The V gene is TRBV28, the J gene TRBJ2-5; tentatively, D is TRBD2 (5 bases). Germline V CDR1 and CDR2: MDHEN, SYDVKM. This CDR3 has 13 residues. Deletions cut 6 bases from V and 5 bases from J, with 13 bases between.

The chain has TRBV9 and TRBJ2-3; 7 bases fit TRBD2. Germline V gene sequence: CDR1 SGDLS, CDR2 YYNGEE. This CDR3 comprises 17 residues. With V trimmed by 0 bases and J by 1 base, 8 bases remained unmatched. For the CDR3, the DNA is TGTGCCAGCAGCGTAGAAGGGATTGGGGGGGGCACAGATACGCAGTATTTT. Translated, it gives CASSVEGIGGGTDTQYF.

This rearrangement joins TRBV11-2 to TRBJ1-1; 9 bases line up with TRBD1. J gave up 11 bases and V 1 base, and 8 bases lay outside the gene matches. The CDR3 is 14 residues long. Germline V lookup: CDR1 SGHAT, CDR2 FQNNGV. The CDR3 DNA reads TGTGCCAGCAGCTTAGGTGGAGGACAGGGGTACGCTTTCTTT. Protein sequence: CASSLGGGQGYAFF.

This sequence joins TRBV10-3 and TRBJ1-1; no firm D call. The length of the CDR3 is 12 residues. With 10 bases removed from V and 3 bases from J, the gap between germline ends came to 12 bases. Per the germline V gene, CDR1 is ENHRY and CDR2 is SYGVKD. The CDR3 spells CATAQVYTEAFF. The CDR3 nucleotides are TGTGCCACAGCCCAGGTATACACTGAAGCTTTCTTT.

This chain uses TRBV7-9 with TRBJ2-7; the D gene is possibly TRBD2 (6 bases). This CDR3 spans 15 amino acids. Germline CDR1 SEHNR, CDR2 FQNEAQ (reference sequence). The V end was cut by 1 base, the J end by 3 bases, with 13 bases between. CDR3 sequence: CASSLDGGLLYEQYF. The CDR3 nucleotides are TGTGCCAGCAGCTTAGATGGAGGGCTCCTCTACGAGCAGTACTTC.

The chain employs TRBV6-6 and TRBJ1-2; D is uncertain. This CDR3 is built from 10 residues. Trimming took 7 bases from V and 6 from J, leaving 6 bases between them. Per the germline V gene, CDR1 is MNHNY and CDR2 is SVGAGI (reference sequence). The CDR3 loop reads CASKRDGYTF. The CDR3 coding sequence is TGTGCCAGCAAGAGGGATGGCTACACCTTC.

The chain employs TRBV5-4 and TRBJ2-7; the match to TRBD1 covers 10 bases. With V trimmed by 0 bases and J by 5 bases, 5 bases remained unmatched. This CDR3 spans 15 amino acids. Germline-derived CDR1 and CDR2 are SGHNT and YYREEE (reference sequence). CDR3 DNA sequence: TGTGCCAGCAGCTTGGAATGGACAGGGGGGAACGAGCAGTACTTC. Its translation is CASSLEWTGGNEQYF.

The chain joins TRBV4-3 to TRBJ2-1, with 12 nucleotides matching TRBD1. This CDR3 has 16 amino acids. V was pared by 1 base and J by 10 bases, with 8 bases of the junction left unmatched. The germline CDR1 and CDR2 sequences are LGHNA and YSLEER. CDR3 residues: CASSQVPGQGADEQFF. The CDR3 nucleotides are TGCGCCAGCAGCCAAGTCCCGGGACAGGGGGCTGACGAGCAGTTCTTC.

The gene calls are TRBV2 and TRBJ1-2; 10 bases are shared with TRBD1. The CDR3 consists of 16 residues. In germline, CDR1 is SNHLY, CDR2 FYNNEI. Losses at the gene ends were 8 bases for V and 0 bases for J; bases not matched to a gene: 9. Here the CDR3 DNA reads TGTGCCAGCCACCGGGACAGGGGCGACACTAACTATGGCTACACCTTC. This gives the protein CASHRDRGDTNYGYTF.

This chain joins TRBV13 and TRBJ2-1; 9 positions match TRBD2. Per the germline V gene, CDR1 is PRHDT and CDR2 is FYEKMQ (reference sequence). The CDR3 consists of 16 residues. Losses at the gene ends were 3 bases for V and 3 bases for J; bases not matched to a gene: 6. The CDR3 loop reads CASSLRSGGNYNEQFF. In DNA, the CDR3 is TGTGCCAGCAGCTTGCGTAGCGGGGGCAACTACAATGAGCAGTTCTTC.

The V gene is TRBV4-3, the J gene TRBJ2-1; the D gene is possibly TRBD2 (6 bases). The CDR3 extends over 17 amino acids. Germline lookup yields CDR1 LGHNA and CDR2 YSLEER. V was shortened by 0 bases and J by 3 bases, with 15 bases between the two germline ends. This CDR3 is CASSQDRHSGYYNEQFF. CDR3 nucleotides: TGCGCCAGCAGCCAAGATAGGCATAGCGGTTACTACAATGAGCAGTTCTTC.

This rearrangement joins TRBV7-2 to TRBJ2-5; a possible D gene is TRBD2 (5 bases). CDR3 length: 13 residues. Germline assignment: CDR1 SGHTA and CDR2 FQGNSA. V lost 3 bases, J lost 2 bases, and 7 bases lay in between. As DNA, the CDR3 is TGTGCCAGCAGCTTCGGGGTACAAGAGACCCAGTACTTC. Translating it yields CASSFGVQETQYF.

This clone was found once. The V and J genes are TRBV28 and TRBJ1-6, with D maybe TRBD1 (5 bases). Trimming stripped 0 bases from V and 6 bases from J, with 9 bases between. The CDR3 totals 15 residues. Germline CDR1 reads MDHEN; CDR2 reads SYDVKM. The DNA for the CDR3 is TGTGCCAGCAGTTTATGGACAGACCCTAATTCACCCCTCCACTTT. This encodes CASSLWTDPNSPLHF. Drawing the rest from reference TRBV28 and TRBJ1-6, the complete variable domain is DVKVTQSSRYLVKRTGEKVFLECVQDMDHENMFWYRQDPGLGLRLIYFSYDVKMKEKGDIPEGYSVSREKKERFSLILESASTNQTSMYLCASSLWTDPNSPLHFGNGTRLTVT.